The clone carrying this T cell receptor beta chain has more than one count but fewer than ten. Antigen specificity is unknown. Trimming removed 1 base at V and 8 bases at J, with 11 bases between. The CDR3 extends over 13 amino acids. Germline lookup yields CDR1 SGHTA and CDR2 FQGNSA. It was with 60 Vbeta and 13 Jbeta primers that the PCR ran. Data came from immunoSEQ multiplex PCR; TCRdb stores just in-frame clones and leaves some out. The profile covers around 40,000 clones, with roughly 82% appearing a single time and about 10% taken by the ten largest. The sample originates from a study of cytomegalovirus exposure and HLA in healthy donors. General study results and limits: A later analysis found common viral pathogens apparently linked to several of the most significant clusters.

The rearrangement links TRBV7-2 to TRBJ1-1; a possible D gene is TRBD1 (5 bases). Sequenced sample: PBMCs. The sequence came from a woman aged 18-30 years in good health and CMV-seropositive. DNA for the CDR3: TGTGCCAGCAGCTTAGAAGGGGCACGGGAAGCTTTCTTT. Translated: CASSLEGAREAFF.